This TCR beta chain was recorded in a study of blood T cell repertoires in COVID-19. On the study more broadly: The United States, Italy and Spain supplied acute and convalescent COVID-19 samples.

Germline loops: CDR1 SGHRS, CDR2 YFSETQ. Trimming stripped 4 bases from V and 4 bases from J, with 15 bases between. The CDR3 is 15 residues long. Study processing details: Estimated nucleated cell counts came from reference gene primer amplification. Only in-frame clones appear in the TCRdb table, and some are missing; sequencing was by immunoSEQ multiplex PCR. V and J calls and clone size are given by that table; D and trimming were obtained from the DNA. The table includes about 29,000 clones, approximately 88% detected once. J is TRBJ1-3 and V is TRBV5-1; D is unresolved. Sample: peripheral blood. This TCR was sampled from a man aged 80 or over with active COVID-19. CDR3 region: CASSPQVPRGNTIYF. The CDR3 DNA follows: TGCGCCAGCAGCCCCCAGGTGCCCAGGGGAAACACCATATATTTT.